This T cell receptor beta chain is from a study of naive and memory T cell subsets. Notes on the study in general: Over 95% of naive TCR sequences appeared only once after error correction, unlike memory subsets. Between naive and memory subsets, TCR abundance power law exponents differed.

Both TRBC1 and TRBC2 were covered by a beta constant-region primer of two equimolar oligonucleotides. TCRdb ran MiXCR on the UMI-ligation and nested PCR reads and lists one entry per CDR3 protein. The table has 130,000 to 150,000 distinct CDR3 sequences, 15% to 20% seen once; the top ten hold roughly 0.14%. V was cut by 1 base and J by 6 bases, with 14 bases left in between. There are 15 residues in the CDR3. Germline values: CDR1 SGHTA, CDR2 FQGNSA. This clonotype was picked up a small number of times. The target antigen is unknown. The receptor was derived from a human donor in good health. V is TRBV7-2 and J is TRBJ2-3; D might be TRBD2 (6 bases). The sequencing sample was made of naive CD4+ T cells from blood. The CDR3 sequence is CASSLEGAGRDTQYF. CDR3 in DNA: TGTGCCAGCAGCTTAGAAGGGGCAGGGAGGGATACGCAGTATTTT.